Listed below are T cell receptor beta chains from one sample, sequenced in a study of OX40 agonist ivuxolimab in advanced cancers. Produced via immunoSEQ multiplex PCR; TCRdb's table is partial and in-frame only. The repertoire holds 53,000 or so clones, approximately 88% seen once, with about an eighth in the top ten. The source material was CD4+ or CD8+ T cells sorted from blood, sampled in a trial of the OX40 agonist ivuxolimab. The source of these receptors is an adult with an advanced solid tumor such as melanoma, head and neck, liver or kidney cancer. Both conserved end residues are part of each CDR3. The D gene is left open where the match is weak. Some rows have no size entry. The others give once, few or many, or a class for an expanded clone.

clone_size: NA; v_call: TRBV18; j_call: TRBJ2-3; d_call: NA; cdr3_aa: CASSPPLSDTQYF; cdr3_nt: TGTGCCAGCTCACCTCCCTTATCAGATACGCAGTATTTT
clone_size: medium-sized; v_call: TRBV6-4; j_call: TRBJ2-3; d_call: TRBD2; cdr3_aa: CASSDSREPDTQYF; cdr3_nt: TGTGCCAGCAGTGACTCGCGGGAGCCAGATACGCAGTATTTT
clone_size: NA; v_call: TRBV5-5; j_call: TRBJ2-1; d_call: TRBD1; cdr3_aa: CASSGRDRTYNEQFF; cdr3_nt: TGTGCCAGCAGCGGCCGGGACAGGACCTACAATGAGCAGTTCTTC
clone_size: few; v_call: TRBV15; j_call: TRBJ2-7; d_call: TRBD1; cdr3_aa: CATSRGAGGASLRDEQYF; cdr3_nt: TGTGCCACCAGCAGAGGGGCAGGGGGCGCATCCCTCCGAGACGAGCAGTACTTC
clone_size: NA; v_call: TRBV29-1; j_call: TRBJ2-3; d_call: TRBD2; cdr3_aa: CSVLRTSGMDTQYF; cdr3_nt: TGCAGCGTTCTTAGGACTAGCGGGATGGATACGCAGTATTTT
clone_size: NA; v_call: TRBV6-5; j_call: TRBJ1-1; d_call: NA; cdr3_aa: CASSSSSVNTEAFF; cdr3_nt: TGTGCCAGCAGTTCGTCGTCGGTAAACACTGAAGCTTTCTTT
clone_size: NA; v_call: TRBV10-3; j_call: TRBJ1-2; d_call: TRBD1; cdr3_aa: CAISVTGQGHGYTF; cdr3_nt: TGTGCCATCAGTGTGACGGGACAGGGACATGGCTACACCTTC
clone_size: NA; v_call: TRBV5-4; j_call: TRBJ2-7; d_call: TRBD1; cdr3_aa: CASSVWDRGSYEQYF; cdr3_nt: TGTGCCAGCAGCGTCTGGGACAGGGGCTCCTACGAGCAGTACTTC
clone_size: NA; v_call: TRBV9; j_call: TRBJ2-1; d_call: TRBD2; cdr3_aa: CASSVGPSGSYNEQFF; cdr3_nt: TGTGCCAGCAGCGTAGGTCCTAGCGGGAGTTACAATGAGCAGTTCTTC
clone_size: NA; v_call: TRBV18; j_call: TRBJ1-3; d_call: NA; cdr3_aa: CASSPPGYLSGNTIYF; cdr3_nt: TGTGCCAGCTCACCACCAGGATACCTCTCTGGAAACACCATATATTTT
clone_size: once; v_call: TRBV7-6; j_call: TRBJ2-5; d_call: TRBD1; cdr3_aa: CASSRTGQETQYF; cdr3_nt: TGTGCCAGCAGCCGGACAGGCCAAGAGACCCAGTACTTC
clone_size: NA; v_call: TRBV4-1; j_call: TRBJ2-3; d_call: NA; cdr3_aa: CASSQDVGRSTDTQYF; cdr3_nt: TGCGCCAGCAGCCAAGATGTTGGCAGGAGCACAGATACGCAGTATTTT
clone_size: NA; v_call: TRBV14; j_call: TRBJ2-5; d_call: NA; cdr3_aa: CASSPKLRSQETQYF; cdr3_nt: TGTGCCAGCAGCCCCAAGCTACGGAGCCAAGAGACCCAGTACTTC
clone_size: NA; v_call: TRBV10-1; j_call: TRBJ2-7; d_call: TRBD1; cdr3_aa: CASSESRQGAHEQYF; cdr3_nt: TGCGCCAGCAGTGAGTCGAGGCAGGGGGCCCACGAGCAGTACTTC
clone_size: NA; v_call: TRBV9; j_call: TRBJ1-1; d_call: NA; cdr3_aa: CASSPWGETEAFF; cdr3_nt: TGTGCCAGCAGCCCCTGGGGGGAGACTGAAGCTTTCTTT
clone_size: NA; v_call: TRBV27; j_call: TRBJ2-3; d_call: NA; cdr3_aa: CASSPFDRFADTQYF; cdr3_nt: TGTGCCAGCAGTCCCTTCGACAGGTTTGCTGATACGCAGTATTTT
clone_size: NA; v_call: TRBV19; j_call: TRBJ2-5; d_call: NA; cdr3_aa: CASSPPGAGAWAETQYF; cdr3_nt: TGTGCCAGTAGTCCCCCCGGGGCCGGGGCATGGGCAGAGACCCAGTACTTC
clone_size: NA; v_call: TRBV5-5; j_call: TRBJ2-7; d_call: NA; cdr3_aa: CASSPTGTFTYEQYF; cdr3_nt: TGTGCCAGCAGCCCTACCGGGACTTTCACCTACGAGCAGTACTTC
clone_size: NA; v_call: TRBV6-6; j_call: TRBJ2-3; d_call: TRBD2; cdr3_aa: CASSPTSGSPDF; cdr3_nt: TGTGCCAGCAGCCCTACTAGCGGAAGCCCGGATTTT
clone_size: NA; v_call: TRBV4-1; j_call: TRBJ2-5; d_call: NA; cdr3_aa: CASSQDQGGRGETQYF; cdr3_nt: TGCGCCAGCAGCCAAGACCAGGGGGGCAGGGGAGAGACCCAGTACTTC
clone_size: NA; v_call: TRBV6-1; j_call: TRBJ1-2; d_call: TRBD1; cdr3_aa: CASTLDRVNGYTF; cdr3_nt: TGTGCCAGCACCTTGGACAGGGTTAATGGCTACACCTTC
clone_size: few; v_call: TRBV5-1; j_call: TRBJ2-1; d_call: TRBD1; cdr3_aa: CASSLEPGQFYNEQFF; cdr3_nt: TGCGCCAGCAGTTTGGAACCGGGACAGTTTTACAATGAGCAGTTCTTC
clone_size: NA; v_call: TRBV5-1; j_call: TRBJ2-3; d_call: NA; cdr3_aa: CASSSLDTQYF; cdr3_nt: TGCGCCAGCAGCTCCCTAGATACGCAGTATTTT
clone_size: NA; v_call: TRBV16; j_call: TRBJ1-5; d_call: TRBD1; cdr3_aa: CASSQWGPGGDQPQHF; cdr3_nt: TGTGCCAGCAGCCAATGGGGGCCAGGGGGGGATCAGCCCCAGCATTTT
clone_size: NA; v_call: TRBV29-1; j_call: TRBJ2-3; d_call: NA; cdr3_aa: CSVTSRGPDTQYF; cdr3_nt: TGCAGCGTTACAAGCAGGGGACCAGATACGCAGTATTTT
clone_size: NA; v_call: TRBV7-6; j_call: TRBJ2-5; d_call: NA; cdr3_aa: CASSLGRLHFETQYF; cdr3_nt: TGTGCCAGCAGCTTAGGACGACTACATTTTGAGACCCAGTACTTC
clone_size: few; v_call: TRBV27; j_call: TRBJ1-2; d_call: NA; cdr3_aa: CASSFQGRGYTF; cdr3_nt: TGTGCCAGCAGTTTTCAGGGTCGGGGCTACACCTTC
clone_size: NA; v_call: TRBV19; j_call: TRBJ2-1; d_call: NA; cdr3_aa: CASSIFNEQFF; cdr3_nt: TGTGCCAGTAGTATATTCAATGAGCAGTTCTTC
clone_size: NA; v_call: TRBV6-6; j_call: TRBJ1-2; d_call: TRBD1; cdr3_aa: CASSLGTGLDGYTF; cdr3_nt: TGTGCCAGCAGTTTGGGGACAGGGTTGGATGGCTACACCTTC